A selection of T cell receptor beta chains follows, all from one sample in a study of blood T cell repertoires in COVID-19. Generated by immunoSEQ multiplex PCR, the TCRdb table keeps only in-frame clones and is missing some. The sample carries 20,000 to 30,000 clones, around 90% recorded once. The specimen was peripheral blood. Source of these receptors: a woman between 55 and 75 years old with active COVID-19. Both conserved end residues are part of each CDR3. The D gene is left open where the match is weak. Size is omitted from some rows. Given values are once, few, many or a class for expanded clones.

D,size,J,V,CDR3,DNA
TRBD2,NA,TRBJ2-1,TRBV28,CASSLVTSGNFYNEQFF,TGTGCCAGCAGTTTGGTAACTAGCGGGAACTTTTACAATGAGCAGTTCTTC
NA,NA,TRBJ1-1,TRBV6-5,CASSSYRDTEAFF,TGTGCCAGCAGTTCATACAGGGACACTGAAGCTTTCTTT
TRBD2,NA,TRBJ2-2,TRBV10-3,CAISDGGVAGEKGGELFF,TGTGCCATCAGTGATGGCGGTGTGGCGGGAGAGAAGGGCGGGGAGCTGTTTTTT
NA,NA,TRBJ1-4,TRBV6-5,CASSYSGGGREKLFF,TGTGCCAGCAGTTACTCCGGCGGGGGCCGGGAAAAACTGTTTTTT
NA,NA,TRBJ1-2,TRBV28,CASSLRRRGLDLRSNYGYTF,TGTGCCAGCAGTTTAAGGCGAAGGGGACTAGATCTTAGATCTAACTATGGCTACACCTTC
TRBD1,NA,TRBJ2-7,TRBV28,CASSPTGEPYEQYF,TGTGCCAGCAGTCCTACAGGGGAACCCTACGAGCAGTACTTC
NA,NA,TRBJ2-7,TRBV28,CASSLFRSGTSYEQYF,TGTGCCAGCAGTTTATTTCGGAGCGGCACCTCCTACGAGCAGTACTTC
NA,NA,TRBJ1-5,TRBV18,CASSLGRGSQPQHF,TGTGCCAGCTCACTGGGACGGGGGTCCCAGCCCCAGCATTTT
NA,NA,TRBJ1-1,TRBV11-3,CASSLDTNTEAFF,TGTGCCAGCAGCTTGGACACAAACACTGAAGCTTTCTTT
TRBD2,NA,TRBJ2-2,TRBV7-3,CASSSGLAGVTGELFF,TGTGCCAGCAGCTCGGGACTAGCGGGAGTCACCGGGGAGCTGTTTTTT
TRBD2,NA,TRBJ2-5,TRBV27,CASSLGIAGGLFGTQYF,TGTGCCAGCAGTCTCGGGATAGCGGGAGGGCTTTTTGGGACCCAGTACTTC
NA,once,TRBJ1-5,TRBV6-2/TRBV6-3,CASSYLGLANQPQHF,TGTGCCAGCAGTTACTTGGGGCTCGCCAATCAGCCCCAGCATTTT
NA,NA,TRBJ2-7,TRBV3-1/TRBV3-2,CASSQVPRSEQYF,TGTGCCAGCAGCCAGGTCCCTAGGTCCGAGCAGTACTTC
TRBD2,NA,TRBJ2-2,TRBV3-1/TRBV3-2,CASTRGGSRTGELFF,TGTGCCAGCACCCGGGGGGGGTCGCGCACCGGGGAGCTGTTTTTT
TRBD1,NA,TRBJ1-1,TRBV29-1,CSVSPGTADEAFF,TGCAGCGTTTCACCAGGGACAGCCGACGAAGCTTTCTTT
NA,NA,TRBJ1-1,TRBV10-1,CASSQGWDTEAFF,TGCGCCAGCAGTCAGGGGTGGGACACTGAAGCTTTCTTT
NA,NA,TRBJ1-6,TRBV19,CASSTTGSGDSPLHF,TGTGCCAGTAGTACCACAGGGTCCGGGGATTCACCCCTCCACTTT
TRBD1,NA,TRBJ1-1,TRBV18,CASSPRQGVTEAFF,TGTGCCAGCTCACCGCGACAGGGAGTCACTGAAGCTTTCTTT